These T cell receptor beta chains were read from a single sample in a study of cytomegalovirus exposure and HLA in healthy donors. Only in-frame clones appear in the TCRdb table, and some are missing; sequencing was by immunoSEQ multiplex PCR. This table holds about 70,000 clones. The sample consisted of PBMCs. The receptors were sampled from a female donor in good health and CMV-seropositive. Both conserved end residues are part of each CDR3. Fields, in order: CDR3 length, V gene, CDR3 protein.

14 TRBV5-1 CASSSGQGGYGYTF
15 TRBV6-5 CASSYGLGANYGYTF
16 TRBV28 CASSSSGTGGSTEAFF
12 TRBV28 CASSPPDSKAFF
15 TRBV4-3 CASSQMQGAGYEQYF
13 TRBV30 CAWSPQRGTEAFF
14 TRBV29-1 CSVITPQVSYEQYF
18 TRBV18 CASSPLDLGGMGAHEQYF
15 TRBV5-6 CASSLWAGGNTEAFF
15 TRBV6-1 CASSEIQGSNQPQHF
14 TRBV28 CASSLSDRVQPQHF
13 TRBV7-6 CASSPTANQPQHF
12 TRBV28 CASTDTKETQYF
14 TRBV7-9 CASSYRVTNEKLFF
13 TRBV29-1 CSVHRGLGTEAFF
14 TRBV7-9 CASSLAGWENGYTF
15 TRBV7-2 CASSLATGPGNTIYF
15 TRBV18 CASSPPDREGEKLFF
15 TRBV5-8 CASSLSDWSVEKLFF
15 TRBV10-3 CAISESGLSSYEQYF
15 TRBV7-2 CASSLDRGPVRSAFF
14 TRBV14 CASSSLAVYNEQFF
14 TRBV7-2 CASTQMGGYTEAFF
13 TRBV11-3 CASSRTGGDGYTF
12 TRBV29-1 CSVATVYYGYTF
16 TRBV11-2 CASSSLLAGGYNEQFF
14 TRBV19 CASSIGRVGNTIYF